A selection of T cell receptor beta chains follows, all from one sample in a study of cytomegalovirus exposure and HLA in healthy donors. Profiled with immunoSEQ multiplex PCR; TCRdb holds only in-frame clones, not every one. The sample shows some 150,000 clones, approximately 80% of them seen only once. What was sequenced was PBMCs. The receptor source for this set is a woman in her twenties or thirties in good health and CMV-seropositive. Both conserved end residues are part of each CDR3.

CDR3 length | V gene | CDR3 protein
16 | TRBV5-1 | CASSSGGQGAGETQYF
15 | TRBV5-6 | CASSSAGTGGAEQYF
16 | TRBV7-6 | CASSLMGGGSYNEQFF
19 | TRBV5-6 | CASSSILAGGPGAKNIQYF
14 | TRBV7-2 | CASSSGGRTGELFF
13 | TRBV7-9 | CASSFPGAYEQYF
13 | TRBV7-8 | CASSFQGLGEQYF
15 | TRBV9 | CASSPQWWGPYEQYF
16 | TRBV7-6 | CASSLEVGQANYGYTF
16 | TRBV7-6 | CASSLEGGQGTGELFF
11 | TRBV20-1 | CRTGGAWGYTF
14 | TRBV14 | CASSSSSSSYEQYF
13 | TRBV4-1 | CASSQGPGLGLFF
16 | TRBV28 | CASSSNLEGSSYEQYF
14 | TRBV7-9 | CASSRTGVTDTQYF
15 | TRBV18 | CASSHGQGDTGELFF
15 | TRBV6-6 | CASSSLTDHGGTQYF
14 | TRBV13 | CASILRGMNTEAFF
15 | TRBV5-1 | CASSLFEGSNTEAFF
15 | TRBV7-2 | CASSLGGLAGGRQYF
14 | TRBV18 | CASSPSWGRETQYF
14 | TRBV19 | CASIRTGRGTEAFF
14 | TRBV5-6 | CASRTRGRGNTIYF
14 | TRBV11-2 | CASRRTSGGYEQYF
12 | TRBV6-1 | CAIDGDSYEQYF
15 | TRBV6-6 | CASSSPGQAQETQYF
17 | TRBV10-3 | CAISSFRTGNSGNTIYF
14 | TRBV2 | CASREGQGLPEAFF